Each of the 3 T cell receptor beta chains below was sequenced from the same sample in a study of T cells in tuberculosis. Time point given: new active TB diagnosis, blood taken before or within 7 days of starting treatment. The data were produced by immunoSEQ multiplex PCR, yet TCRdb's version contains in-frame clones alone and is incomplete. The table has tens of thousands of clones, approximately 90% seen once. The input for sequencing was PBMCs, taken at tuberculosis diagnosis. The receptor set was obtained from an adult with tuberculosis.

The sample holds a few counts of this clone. The CDR3 protein is CASSKVGTGVDQPQHF. Here the CDR3 DNA reads TGTGCCAGCAGCAAAGTAGGCACAGGGGTAGACCAGCCCCAGCATTTT. The rearrangement uses TRBV21-1 and TRBJ1-5; TRBD1 reflects the table's D call only, with no check against the DNA. TRBV21-1 is assigned pseudogene status. This CDR3 is built from 16 residues.

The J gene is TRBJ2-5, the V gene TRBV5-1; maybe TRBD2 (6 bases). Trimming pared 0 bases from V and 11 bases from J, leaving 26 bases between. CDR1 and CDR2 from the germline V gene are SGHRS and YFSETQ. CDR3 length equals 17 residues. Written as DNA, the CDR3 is TGCGCCAGCAGCTTGGGGTTGGGGGTTTCTAGCGACCGCAAGCAGTACTTC. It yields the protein CASSLGLGVSSDRKQYF.

The CDR3 sequence is CASSGNSNYEQYF. CDR3 DNA sequence: TGTGCCAGCAGTGGTAACTCTAACTACGAGCAGTACTTC. The chain has TRBV2 and TRBJ2-7; D is undetermined. V lost 4 bases, J lost 3 bases, and 10 bases lay in between. Germline CDR1 reads SNHLY; CDR2 reads FYNNEI. The CDR3 contains 13 residues.